The 32 T cell receptor beta chains reported below all come from one sample, sequenced in a study of T cell changes during pregnancy in multiple sclerosis. Method: immunoSEQ multiplex PCR; TCRdb's copy keeps in-frame clones and lacks some. The sample lists some 42,000 clones, about 85% occurring once. Sequenced material: CD4+ T cells from peripheral blood mononuclear cells, taken after pregnancy. These TCRs come from a female donor with multiple sclerosis, enrolled in a pregnancy study.

This chain joins TRBV5-4 and TRBJ1-3; D is possibly TRBD1 (6 bases). Germline V lookup: CDR1 SGHNT, CDR2 YYREEE (reference sequence). The V and J ends lost 5 bases and 6 bases respectively, with 18 bases between them. The CDR3 runs 15 residues. The CDR3 spells CASSLAGVHENTIYF. The CDR3 nucleotides are TGTGCCAGCAGTCTAGCAGGGGTGCACGAAAACACCATATATTTT.

This chain uses TRBV11-2 with TRBJ1-1; D is ambiguous. Per germline, CDR1 SGHAT and CDR2 FQNNGV. The CDR3 extends over 15 amino acids. V lost 1 base and J 5 bases, leaving 14 bases between the germline ends. CDR3 loop: CASSLAWNGKTEAFF. In DNA, the CDR3 is TGTGCCAGCAGCTTAGCCTGGAACGGGAAGACTGAAGCTTTCTTT. The full variable domain, with the rest looked up from reference TRBV11-2 and TRBJ1-1, is EAGVAQSPRYKIIEKRQSVAFWCNPISGHATLYWYQQILGQGPKLLIQFQNNGVVDDSQLPKDRFSAERLKGVDSTLKIQPAKLEDSAVYLCASSLAWNGKTEAFFGQGTRLTVV.

This clone was observed a handful of times. The chain couples TRBV5-1 to TRBJ1-6; 8 bases are shared with TRBD1. The J segment lost 5 bases and the V segment lost 2 bases, leaving 3 bases of the junction unmatched. The germline CDR1 and CDR2 sequences are SGHRS and YFSETQ. CDR3 size: 15 residues. CDR3 sequence reads: CASSFSGGNNSPLHF. The CDR3 bases are TGCGCCAGCAGCTTTTCAGGGGGCAATAATTCACCCCTCCACTTT.

The V call is TRBV27, the J call TRBJ1-2; D is ambiguous. The V end was cut by 2 bases, the J end by 4 bases, with 8 bases between. This CDR3 is 13 amino acids long. The germline CDR1 and CDR2 sequences are MNHEY and SMNVEV (reference sequence). In DNA, the CDR3 is TGTGCCAGCAGTTTAGGCCCTCCCTATGGCTACACCTTC. Protein sequence: CASSLGPPYGYTF.

The gene calls are TRBV4-1 and TRBJ1-1; D is possibly TRBD1 (5 bases). The V gene lost 2 bases and the J gene lost 1 base, with 20 bases spanning the gap. This CDR3 has 18 residues. Germline CDR1 and CDR2: MGHRA and YSYEKL. The CDR3, as DNA: TGCGCCAGCAGCCAACTCCCTGGGGGGAACTGGGAGAACACTGAAGCTTTCTTT. Translation: CASSQLPGGNWENTEAFF.

The chain uses TRBV15 and TRBJ1-1; no reliable D call. Germline V lookup: CDR1 LNHNV, CDR2 YYDKDF (reference sequence). With 5 bases removed from V and 1 base from J, the gap between germline ends came to 14 bases. The CDR3 sequence is 15 residues long. This CDR3 reads CATSSYPTWNTEAFF. The CDR3 DNA reads as TGTGCCACCAGCTCGTACCCCACATGGAACACTGAAGCTTTCTTT.

The chain links TRBV5-1 to TRBJ1-2; maybe TRBD1 (6 bases). This CDR3 region has 12 residues. The V end was cut by 1 base, the J end by 8 bases, with 9 bases between. Germline V gives CDR1 SGHRS, CDR2 YFSETQ. The CDR3 DNA follows: TGCGCCAGCAGCTTGCCAGGGGACGGCTACACCTTC. This encodes CASSLPGDGYTF. Together with reference TRBV5-1 and TRBJ1-2, the CDR3 gives the full variable domain: KAGVTQTPRYLIKTRGQQVTLSCSPISGHRSVSWYQQTPGQGLQFLFEYFSETQRNKGNFPGRFSGRQFSNSRSEMNVSTLELGDSALYLCASSLPGDGYTFGSGTRLTVV.

The rearrangement uses TRBV16 and TRBJ2-1, with TRBD2 identical over 8 bases. Trimming cost V 5 bases and J 10 bases; bases outside gene matches: 13. This CDR3 comprises 15 residues. Germline V gene lookup returns CDR1 KGHSY and CDR2 FQNENV. The CDR3 nucleotides are TGTGCCAGCAGCGACCCGGGACTAGGGGTGAGGGAGCAGTTCTTC. Its protein is CASSDPGLGVREQFF. The variable domain in full, completed from reference TRBV16 and TRBJ2-1, reads GEEVAQTPKHLVRGEGQKAKLYCAPIKGHSYVFWYQQVLKNEFKFLISFQNENVFDETGMPKERFSAKCLPNSPCSLEIQATKLEDSAVYFCASSDPGLGVREQFFGPGTRLTVL.

The genes are TRBV5-4 and TRBJ1-2; 7 bases align to TRBD1. Germline V gene lookup returns CDR1 SGHNT and CDR2 YYREEE (reference sequence). The CDR3 has 13 residues. V lost 4 bases and J lost 4; bases outside the gene matches: 4. DNA of the CDR3: TGTGCCAGCAGCCAACAGGGGATCTATGGCTACACCTTC. This codes for CASSQQGIYGYTF.

The chain combines TRBV6-5 with TRBJ2-3; the D is unclear. V was shortened by 0 bases and J by 0 bases, with 7 bases between the two germline ends. This CDR3 is 15 amino acids long. Looked up from germline, CDR1 is MNHEY and CDR2 is SVGAGI. CDR3 in DNA: TGTGCCAGCAGTTACTCGTACAGTAGCACAGATACGCAGTATTTT. This sequence encodes CASSYSYSSTDTQYF.

The CDR3 is CASSVDSSQPQHF. In nucleotides, the CDR3 is TGTGCCAGCAGCGTAGACAGCTCTCAGCCCCAGCATTTT. V gene TRBV9 combines with J gene TRBJ1-5; D remains ambiguous. There are 13 residues in the CDR3. Trimming pared 0 bases from V and 6 bases from J, leaving 7 bases between. CDR1 and CDR2 from the germline V gene are SGDLS and YYNGEE.

This clone was seen only once. The rearrangement joins TRBV5-1 to TRBJ1-3; 9 bases agree with TRBD1. This CDR3 contains 14 residues. Germline V gene data show CDR1 as SGHRS and CDR2 as YFSETQ. V shed 3 bases, J shed 6 bases, and the junction held 4 bases outside the gene matches. The CDR3, as DNA: TGCGCCAGCAGCTCACAGGGGGCTGAAAACACCATATATTTT. It specifies CASSSQGAENTIYF.

The J gene is TRBJ1-5, the V gene TRBV19; 9 nucleotides line up with TRBD1. The CDR3 totals 18 residues. Germline loops: CDR1 LNHDA, CDR2 SQIVND (reference sequence). Trimming cost V 8 bases and J 2 bases; bases outside gene matches: 16. CDR3 residues: CASDRGGHRGGGNQPQHF. The CDR3 DNA sequence: TGTGCCAGTGACAGGGGGGGCCACAGGGGCGGTGGCAATCAGCCCCAGCATTTT.

The V gene is TRBV14, the J gene TRBJ2-5, with D perhaps TRBD1 (5 bases). Germline loops: CDR1 SGHDN, CDR2 FVKESK. The CDR3 is 18 residues long. V was shortened by 0 bases and J by 1 base, with 18 bases between the two germline ends. Here the CDR3 reads CASSQDKGAGNLQETQYF. The CDR3 DNA follows: TGTGCCAGCAGCCAAGATAAAGGCGCAGGGAACCTCCAAGAGACCCAGTACTTC.

This chain connects TRBV19 to TRBJ2-1; D possibly corresponds to TRBD2 (6 bases). The V gene lost 9 bases and the J gene lost 1 base, with 16 bases spanning the gap. This CDR3 is 15 amino acids long. Germline assignment: CDR1 LNHDA and CDR2 SQIVND (reference sequence). The CDR3 region is CASARKSGSYNEQFF. Written as DNA, the CDR3 is TGTGCCAGCGCCCGGAAGAGCGGGTCCTACAATGAGCAGTTCTTC.

The CDR3 protein is CASSRGQGVNYGYTF. Here the CDR3 DNA reads TGTGCCAGCTCTCGAGGGCAGGGGGTTAACTATGGCTACACCTTC. V gene TRBV6-1 combines with J gene TRBJ1-2; 7 bases fit TRBD1. Germline V lookup: CDR1 MNHNS, CDR2 SASEGT. CDR3 size: 15 residues. J gave up 1 base and V 8 bases, and 10 bases lay outside the gene matches.

V usage is TRBV18 and J usage is TRBJ1-2, with 7 bases aligning to TRBD1. Germline loops: CDR1 KGHSH, CDR2 LQKENI. This CDR3 is built from 14 residues. The junction had 6 bases not matched to a gene; V was cut back by 3 bases and J by 5 bases. Here the CDR3 DNA reads TGTGCCAGCTCACCGGACAGGATGGGGTATGGCTACACCTTC. This gives the protein CASSPDRMGYGYTF.

The rearrangement uses TRBV27 and TRBJ2-3, with D uncertain. CDR1 and CDR2 (germline): MNHEY, SMNVEV (reference sequence). V was shortened by 3 bases and J by 5 bases, with 12 bases between the two germline ends. The CDR3 has 14 residues. CDR3 nucleotides: TGTGCCAGCAGTTTGGAGAGCCTTCTAGATACGCAGTATTTT. Protein: CASSLESLLDTQYF.

J is TRBJ2-7 and V is TRBV19; D is ambiguous. The CDR3 has 13 residues. Trimming cost V 3 bases and J 5 bases, with 11 bases left between them. CDR1 is LNHDA, CDR2 SQIVND, per germline (reference sequence). This chain's CDR3 is CASSIRLENEQYF. CDR3 DNA sequence: TGTGCCAGTAGTATTAGGTTGGAGAACGAGCAGTACTTC.

The V call is TRBV18, the J call TRBJ1-5, with TRBD1 matching over 7 bases. Looked up from germline, CDR1 is KGHSH and CDR2 is LQKENI. Losses at the gene ends were 0 bases for V and 3 bases for J; bases not matched to a gene: 2. The CDR3 is made up of 15 amino acids. The CDR3 DNA reads as TGTGCCAGCTCACCACCCGGGACAGACAATCAGCCCCAGCATTTT. This gives the protein CASSPPGTDNQPQHF.

This chain joins TRBV20-1 and TRBJ1-1; no firm D call. Germline V gives CDR1 DFQATT, CDR2 SNEGSKA (reference sequence). Trimming took off 3 bases at V and 4 bases at J, with 6 bases between the two ends. This CDR3 contains 11 residues. The CDR3 coding sequence is TGCAGTGCTAGTTTTATCACTGAAGCTTTCTTT. It is translated as CSASFITEAFF.

The chain couples TRBV10-3 to TRBJ1-4; weak D call: TRBD1 (6 bases). Germline CDR1 reads ENHRY; CDR2 reads SYGVKD. V lost 2 bases and J lost 8, with 15 bases in between. This CDR3 contains 15 residues. CDR3 loop: CAISEGLAGTEKLFF. CDR3 in DNA: TGTGCCATCAGTGAGGGATTGGCAGGGACAGAAAAACTGTTTTTT.

The gene calls are TRBV10-3 and TRBJ1-4, with D uncertain. The V and J ends lost 2 bases and 5 bases respectively, with 6 bases between them. CDR3 length equals 13 residues. Looked up from germline, CDR1 is ENHRY and CDR2 is SYGVKD. This CDR3 reads CAISENRNEKLFF. The CDR3 nucleotides are TGTGCCATCAGTGAGAACAGAAATGAAAAACTGTTTTTT.

As regards this clone: At one end, the junction sequence differs from germline, possibly due to a read error. This rearrangement joins TRBV7-7 to TRBJ2-1; maybe TRBD1 (6 bases). This CDR3 contains 16 residues. Germline lookup yields CDR1 SSHAT and CDR2 FNYEAQ (reference sequence). CDR3 sequence: CASSPKQGSTYNEQFF. CDR3 nucleotides: TGTGCTAGCAGCCCAAAACAGGGTTCTACCTACAATGAGCAGTTCTTC.

The chain links TRBV10-3 to TRBJ2-1, with 8 bases aligning to TRBD1. The CDR3 has 15 amino acids. CDR1 ENHRY and CDR2 SYGVKD come from the germline V gene. Trimming removed 6 bases from V and 3 bases from J; junction bases left unmatched: 7. CDR3 in amino acids: CAIRPGTGDYNEQFF. The CDR3 nucleotides read TGTGCCATCAGACCCGGGACAGGAGACTACAATGAGCAGTTCTTC.

The CDR3 here is CASIRGTSGQETQYF. CDR3 nucleotide sequence: TGTGCCAGCATACGAGGGACTAGCGGCCAAGAGACCCAGTACTTC. The V gene is TRBV2, the J gene TRBJ2-5, with 11 bases identical to TRBD2. The CDR3 sequence is 15 residues long. Germline values: CDR1 SNHLY, CDR2 FYNNEI. V shed 7 bases, J shed 1 base, and the junction held 5 bases outside the gene matches. Supplemented by reference TRBV2 and TRBJ2-5, the full variable domain reads EPEVTQTPSHQVTQMGQEVILRCVPISNHLYFYWYRQILGQKVEFLVSFYNNEISEKSEIFDDQFSVERPDGSNFTLKIRSTKLEDSAMYFCASIRGTSGQETQYFGPGTRLLVL.

The chain uses TRBV5-4 and TRBJ1-1; D ambiguous. The CDR3 covers 15 residues. Trimming pared 2 bases from V and 6 bases from J, leaving 17 bases between. Germline V CDR1 and CDR2: SGHNT, YYREEE (reference sequence). The CDR3 loop is CASSFPGGDRSEAFF. The CDR3 DNA is TGTGCCAGCAGCTTTCCTGGAGGCGACCGATCTGAAGCTTTCTTT.

This chain uses TRBV7-9 with TRBJ2-5; D gene uncertain. Germline values: CDR1 SEHNR, CDR2 FQNEAQ (reference sequence). With 2 bases removed from V and 5 bases from J, the gap between germline ends came to 6 bases. The CDR3 spans 12 residues. CDR3 nucleotides: TGTGCCAGCAGCTTAATCGGGGAGACCCAGTACTTC. Translation: CASSLIGETQYF.

This clone is a singleton in its sample. J is TRBJ2-7 and V is TRBV7-2, with 8 bases aligning to TRBD1. This CDR3 contains 14 residues. Germline CDR1 SGHTA, CDR2 FQGNSA. Trimming took 5 bases from V and 6 from J; bases not matched to a gene: 9. The CDR3 spells CASSRQGARGEQYF. The CDR3 DNA sequence: TGTGCCAGCAGCCGGCAGGGGGCAAGGGGCGAGCAGTACTTC.

The chain has TRBV6-5 and TRBJ1-6; no clear D. This CDR3 spans 14 amino acids. V was cut by 2 bases and J by 6 bases, with 8 bases left in between. Germline V CDR1 and CDR2: MNHEY, SVGAGI. The DNA of the CDR3 is TGTGCCAGCAGTTACAGAGGGTTTAATTCACCCCTCCACTTT. Translation gives CASSYRGFNSPLHF.

V gene TRBV19 combines with J gene TRBJ1-1; D unclear. Trimming cost V 3 bases and J 4 bases, with 9 bases left between them. This CDR3 is built from 13 residues. Germline values: CDR1 LNHDA, CDR2 SQIVND (reference sequence). The CDR3 nucleotides read TGTGCCAGTAGTATCTCAGGCGTCACTGAAGCTTTCTTT. This translates into CASSISGVTEAFF.

The chain joins TRBV7-8 to TRBJ1-1; 10 bases fit TRBD1. The CDR3 is made up of 13 amino acids. Germline trimming cut 6 bases from V and 10 bases from J; bases unmatched to any gene: 8. Germline V gene lookup returns CDR1 SGHVS and CDR2 FQNEAQ. The CDR3 region has the DNA TGTGCCAGCAGTCCGGACAGGGGGGATCGAGCTTTCTTT. Encoded protein: CASSPDRGDRAFF.